These 2 T cell receptor beta chains share one sample of origin, sequenced in a study of tumor and adjacent non-tumor tissue in lung cancer. TCRbeta libraries were built with three rounds of nested PCR, modified from ARM-PCR. TCRdb independently ran MiXCR on the multiplex PCR reads; one entry per CDR3 protein. The data show some 120,000 distinct CDR3 sequences, approximately 71% seen once. This sample's RNA came from whole unsorted tissue. The material sequenced was lung tumor tissue. These receptor sequences come from a man aged 25-45 years with non-small cell lung cancer.

Many counts were recorded for this clonotype. The chain carries TRBV12-3 or TRBV12-4 and TRBJ2-7; 9 bases agree with TRBD2. The ends lost 4 bases at V and 1 base at J; junction bases unmatched: 5. This CDR3 has 15 amino acids. CDR3 sequence: CASSSAGGSSYEQYF. DNA for the CDR3: TGTGCCAGCAGTTCCGCGGGAGGGTCGTCCTACGAGCAGTACTTC.

Concerning this clonotype itself: The germline gene is not matched at one end of the junction; a read error may be the cause. The V and J genes are TRBV6-6 and TRBJ2-1; a possible D gene is TRBD2 (6 bases). The germline CDR1 and CDR2 sequences are MNHNY and SVGAGI (reference sequence). The CDR3 is 15 amino acids. CDR3 in DNA: TGTGCCAGAAGTTCCGGGACTCTAACGTACGATGAGCAGTTCTTC. Protein product: CARSSGTLTYDEQFF.